This T cell receptor beta chain originates from a study of T cells expressing NK-cell markers. In the study overall: Source material for TCR beta repertoires consisted of sorted CD3+CD56+NKG2C+, CD3+CD56+NKG2C- and CD3+CD56-NKG2C+ T cells. The study, taken as a whole, reports: The CD3+CD56-NKG2C+ fraction was also led by these clonotypes in four donors. A range of 1.0-7.0% of CD8+ T cells consisted of dominant NKG2C+ clonotypes in several donors.

Worth noting for this clonotype: Its antigen is not identified.

cDNA encoding TCR beta was synthesized via 5'RACE template switching incorporating UMIs. TCRdb derives one entry per CDR3 protein from the 5' RACE reads, leaving out DNA. Across about half a million distinct CDR3 sequences, the top ten clones capture approximately 1.4% of the sample. CDR1 is SGDLS and CDR2 is YYNGEE in the germline V gene. CDR3 length: 13 residues. The sequence derives from a woman aged 50 to 65 in good health. The specimen was blood T cells: a sorted CD56 or NKG2C T cell subset, CD4+ or CD8+ T cells, or bulk PBMC T cells (not recorded which). The V gene is TRBV9, the J gene TRBJ2-1. The CDR3 loop reads CASSQTTANEQFF.